The clone carrying this T cell receptor beta chain has at least ten counts. The antigen is not known. This entry belongs to a study of T cell repertoires in cytomegalovirus infection. Whole-study context: Shared public TCR beta signatures pointed to both CMV infection and a matching HLA type. Study-wide results and limits: The ex vivo response was dominated by HLA-C-restricted CMV-specific TCR beta clonotypes.

Germline V lookup: CDR1 SGHRS, CDR2 YFSETQ. The trim removed 3 bases at V and 3 bases at J, leaving 6 bases unmatched. There are 15 residues in the CDR3. A single record per CDR3 protein comes from TCRdb applying MiXCR to the reads. Of more than 140,000 distinct CDR3 sequences in the sample, 6.5% were seen once. The sample taken for sequencing was PBMCs. The rearrangement joins TRBV5-1 to TRBJ2-7; 10 bases are shared with TRBD1. This TCR came from a human donor in good health (CMV status not recorded). Some clones in this sample may be carry-over from other donors' samples. The CDR3 loop is CASSSPGQGIYEQYF. The CDR3 nucleotides read TGCGCCAGCAGCTCACCGGGACAGGGGATCTACGAGCAGTACTTC.